Shown below are 9 T cell receptor beta chains from a single sample sequenced in a study of T-cell memory formation after mild COVID-19. TCRdb redid the calling of the 5' RACE reads with MiXCR, one entry per CDR3 protein. The data hold fewer than 700,000 distinct CDR3 sequences, with about 22% observed a single time. Sequencing was performed on PBMCs or a T cell subset sorted from them (not recorded which). The source of these receptors is an adult woman who had mild COVID-19 (a few samples of this study predate the infection). Cell type and time point are not known.

V usage is TRBV4-1 and J usage is TRBJ1-6; no clear D. Per the germline V gene, CDR1 is MGHRA and CDR2 is YSYEKL. V was shortened by 1 base and J by 7 bases, with 14 bases between the two germline ends. This CDR3 contains 16 residues. CDR3 DNA sequence: TGCGCCAGCAGCCAAGGCTTCGCAGGCATAAATTCACCCCTCCACTTT. Amino acid sequence: CASSQGFAGINSPLHF.

V is TRBV15 and J is TRBJ2-1, with a possible D match to TRBD1 (6 bases). This CDR3 comprises 15 residues. Trimming took off 10 bases at V and 0 bases at J, with 16 bases between the two ends. The V gene's germline CDR1 is LNHNV and CDR2 YYDKDF (reference sequence). The CDR3 here is CAIRRQDNSYNEQFF. DNA of the CDR3: TGTGCCATCCGTAGACAGGATAACTCCTACAATGAGCAGTTCTTC.

The chain combines TRBV7-3 with TRBJ2-5; D uncertain. This CDR3 has 15 amino acids. In germline, CDR1 is SGHTA, CDR2 FQGTGA. The V and J ends lost 0 bases and 1 base respectively, with 9 bases between them. The CDR3 DNA sequence: TGTGCCAGCAGCTTAACTGGTATTATCCAAGAGACCCAGTACTTC. This encodes CASSLTGIIQETQYF.

The gene calls are TRBV11-3 and TRBJ1-1; D unresolved. The germline V gene encodes CDR1 SGHNT and CDR2 YENEEA. Between the trimmed V and J ends, which lost 4 bases and 1 base, there was a span of 13 bases. The CDR3 has 15 amino acids. CDR3 in amino acids: CASSSRGRRNTEAFF. CDR3 sequence (DNA): TGTGCCAGCAGCTCCCGCGGCAGAAGGAACACTGAAGCTTTCTTT.

This clonotype came up once. The chain has TRBV7-9 and TRBJ1-4; D is unclear. Looked up from germline, CDR1 is SEHNR and CDR2 is FQNEAQ (reference sequence). This CDR3 comprises 12 residues. V shed 6 bases and J shed 11 bases, with 13 bases lying between them. CDR3 nucleotides: TGTGCCAGCAGAGGATCCCTGTCGAAACTGTTTTTT. Protein sequence: CASRGSLSKLFF. The whole variable domain, filled in from reference TRBV7-9 and TRBJ1-4, reads DTGVSQNPRHKITKRGQNVTFRCDPISEHNRLYWYRQTLGQGPEFLTYFQNEAQLEKSRLLSDRFSAERPKGSFSTLEIQRTEQGDSAMYLCASRGSLSKLFFGSGTQLSVL.

This rearrangement joins TRBV5-1 to TRBJ2-3; the match to TRBD1 covers 8 bases. Trimming cost V 4 bases and J 2 bases; bases outside gene matches: 9. CDR1 and CDR2 from the germline V gene are SGHRS and YFSETQ. The CDR3 is 16 amino acids. The CDR3 reads CASSPGQGGNTDTQYF. DNA of the CDR3: TGCGCCAGCAGCCCCGGACAGGGTGGTAACACAGATACGCAGTATTTT. The whole variable domain, filled in from reference TRBV5-1 and TRBJ2-3, reads KAGVTQTPRYLIKTRGQQVTLSCSPISGHRSVSWYQQTPGQGLQFLFEYFSETQRNKGNFPGRFSGRQFSNSRSEMNVSTLELGDSALYLCASSPGQGGNTDTQYFGPGTRLTVL.

J is TRBJ2-1 and V is TRBV7-6; D is uncertain. V lost 2 bases to trimming and J lost 2 bases, with 10 bases between them. The CDR3 contains 15 residues. The germline V gene has CDR1 SGHVS and CDR2 FNYEAQ. The CDR3 is CASSLMADTYNEQFF. In DNA form, the CDR3 reads TGTGCCAGCAGCTTAATGGCCGACACCTACAATGAGCAGTTCTTC.

This clonotype has only a few counts. V is TRBV12-5 and J is TRBJ1-2; 7 bases line up with TRBD1. Germline V CDR1 and CDR2: LGHNT, FRNRAP. J was trimmed by 4 bases and V by 6 bases; bases with no gene match: 5. CDR3 length: 13 residues. CDR3 in amino acids: CASGIDRAYGYTF. The CDR3 coding sequence is TGTGCTAGTGGCATCGACAGGGCCTATGGCTACACCTTC.

Only a few counts were recorded for this clonotype. The rearrangement uses TRBV15 and TRBJ1-1; D gene unclear. The germline V gene has CDR1 LNHNV and CDR2 YYDKDF (reference sequence). This CDR3 has 12 residues. Trimming pared 0 bases from V and 11 bases from J, leaving 10 bases between. The CDR3, as DNA: TGTGCCACCAGCAGAGAGGCCAGAAGGGCTTTCTTT. As protein: CATSREARRAFF.